Listed below are T cell receptor beta chains from one sample, sequenced in a study of blood T cell repertoires in COVID-19. Some clones are missing from TCRdb's copy, which holds only in-frame ones; the method was immunoSEQ multiplex PCR. The sample has 200,000 to 300,000 clones; around 88% are singletons. The sample was PBMCs or T cells enriched from blood (not recorded which). These TCRs come from a woman aged 25-40 years who had recovered from COVID-19. Both conserved end residues are part of each CDR3. D genes are given only for firm matches.

V,D,length,CDR3
TRBV6-6,TRBD1,16,CASRRGQGTNTGELFF
TRBV19,.,15,CASSMGGSNTGELFF
TRBV27,.,14,CASSERQPGNTIYF
TRBV6-2/TRBV6-3,TRBD2,15,CASSRTSGRANEQFF
TRBV6-2/TRBV6-3,.,16,CASSYAAPGSTDTQYF
TRBV20-1,.,13,CSASLGSSYEQYF
TRBV28,.,13,CASSLRRFYGYTF
TRBV9,TRBD1,15,CASSDTGTGIEKLFF
TRBV29-1,TRBD2,13,CSVRGLAGDEQYF
TRBV19,.,13,CASSTSRDYGYTF
TRBV6-2/TRBV6-3,TRBD2,16,CASSFTSGSPPYEQYF
TRBV5-4,TRBD1,14,CASSRDRGAEKLFF
TRBV29-1,.,12,CSVASVAYEQYF
TRBV28,TRBD1,16,CASSFPRRGLVTEAFF
TRBV28,.,15,CASSYATLAGEKLFF